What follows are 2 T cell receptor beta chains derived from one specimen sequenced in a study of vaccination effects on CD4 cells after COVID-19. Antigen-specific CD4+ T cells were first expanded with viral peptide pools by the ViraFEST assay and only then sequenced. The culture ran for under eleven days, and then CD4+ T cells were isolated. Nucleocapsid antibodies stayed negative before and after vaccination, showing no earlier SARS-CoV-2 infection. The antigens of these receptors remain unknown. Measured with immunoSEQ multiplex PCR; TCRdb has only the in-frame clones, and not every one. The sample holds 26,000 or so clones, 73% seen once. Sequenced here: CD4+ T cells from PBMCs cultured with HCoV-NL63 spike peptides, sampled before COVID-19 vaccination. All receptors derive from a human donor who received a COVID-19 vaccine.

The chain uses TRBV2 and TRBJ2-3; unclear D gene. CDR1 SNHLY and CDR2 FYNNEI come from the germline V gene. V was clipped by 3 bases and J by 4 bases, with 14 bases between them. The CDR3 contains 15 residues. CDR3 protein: CASSDKVAGADTQYF. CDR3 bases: TGTGCCAGCAGTGATAAGGTAGCTGGTGCAGATACGCAGTATTTT.

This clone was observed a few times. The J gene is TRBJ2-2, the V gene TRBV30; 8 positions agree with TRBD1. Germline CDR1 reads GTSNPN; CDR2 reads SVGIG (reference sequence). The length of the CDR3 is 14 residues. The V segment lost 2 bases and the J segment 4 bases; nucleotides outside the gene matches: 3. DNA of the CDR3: TGTGCCTGGAGTTCCGGACAGGGCACCGGGGAGCTGTTTTTT. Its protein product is CAWSSGQGTGELFF.